This is a list of T cell receptor beta chains from one sample in a study of graft-versus-host responses after intestinal transplantation. Sequencing used immunoSEQ multiplex PCR; TCRdb keeps in-frame clones, though not all of them. The profile shows fewer than 150,000 clones, roughly nine tenths of them singletons. These receptors' antigens are unknown. The material was unstimulated CD4+ T cells sorted from spleen or lymph node cells, obtained before intestinal transplant. These receptors were taken from a human donor who received an intestinal transplant. Each CDR3 is given with its conserved first and last residue. D genes are given only for firm matches. Rows give clone size only sometimes, using once, few, many, or a class for an expanded clone.

size: -; D: -; V: TRBV5-5; J: TRBJ1-4; DNA: TGTGCCAGCAGCTTGGTTGGCGGATGGGGTGAAAAACTGTTTTTT; CDR3: CASSLVGGWGEKLFF
size: -; D: TRBD1; V: TRBV7-2; J: TRBJ1-1; DNA: TGTGCCAGCAGCTTCCCCGTTTTTGGGACAGTGAACACTGAAGCTTTCTTT; CDR3: CASSFPVFGTVNTEAFF
size: -; D: TRBD2; V: TRBV11-2; J: TRBJ2-3; DNA: TGTGCCAGCAGCCCCGGACTAGCGACGCAGTATTTT; CDR3: CASSPGLATQYF
size: -; D: -; V: TRBV7-9; J: TRBJ1-2; DNA: TGTGCCAGCAGCTCCGGGACCGTGATTTATGGCTACACCTTC; CDR3: CASSSGTVIYGYTF
size: -; D: -; V: TRBV7-7; J: TRBJ2-2; DNA: TGTGCCAGCAGCTCACGAGGGGGGGAGCTGTTTTTT; CDR3: CASSSRGGELFF
size: -; D: -; V: TRBV9; J: TRBJ1-5; DNA: TGTGCCAGCAGCGAGAGTGGGGCGTCCAATCAGCCCCAGCATTTT; CDR3: CASSESGASNQPQHF
size: -; D: -; V: TRBV23-1; J: TRBJ1-6; DNA: TGCGCCAGCAGTCAATCTGATGGCTCTTCGCTCGGGGGGCGTAAAAATTCACCCCTCCACTTT; CDR3: CASSQSDGSSLGGRKNSPLHF
size: -; D: -; V: TRBV19; J: TRBJ2-1; DNA: TGTGCCAGTAGTCCCCGTAGGGAGTCCAATGAGCAGTTCTTC; CDR3: CASSPRRESNEQFF
size: -; D: TRBD1; V: TRBV6-5; J: TRBJ1-1; DNA: TGTGCCAGCAGTTACGACAGGGGAATCGAAGCTTTCTTT; CDR3: CASSYDRGIEAFF
size: -; D: -; V: TRBV5-1; J: TRBJ2-3; DNA: TGCGCCAGCAGCTCCTTAGGGGCAGATACGCAGTATTTT; CDR3: CASSSLGADTQYF
size: -; D: -; V: TRBV27; J: TRBJ1-6; DNA: TGTGCCAGCACTTGGGACGGTTCTAATTCACCCCTCCACTTT; CDR3: CASTWDGSNSPLHF
size: -; D: TRBD1; V: TRBV5-1; J: TRBJ1-2; DNA: TGCGCCAGCAGCTTGATGGGACAGGGGGACGGCTACACCTTC; CDR3: CASSLMGQGDGYTF
size: -; D: -; V: TRBV27; J: TRBJ2-2; DNA: TGTGCCAGCAGGTTAATCGGTACCGGGGAGCTGTTTTTT; CDR3: CASRLIGTGELFF
size: -; D: -; V: TRBV7-3; J: TRBJ1-6; DNA: TGTGCCAGCAGCTTAGAACCCGATTCACCCCTCCACTTT; CDR3: CASSLEPDSPLHF
size: -; D: -; V: TRBV6-5; J: TRBJ2-1; DNA: TGTGCCAGCAGGAGGGGGGCAGGTTACAATGAGCAGTTCTTC; CDR3: CASRRGAGYNEQFF
size: -; D: TRBD1; V: TRBV14; J: TRBJ1-2; DNA: TGTGCCAGCAGCCAAGGACAGGGCTATGGCTACACCTTC; CDR3: CASSQGQGYGYTF
size: -; D: -; V: TRBV7-2; J: TRBJ2-1; DNA: TGTGCCAGCAGCCCCCGACTAGTCAGCTCCTACAATGAGCAGTTCTTC; CDR3: CASSPRLVSSYNEQFF
size: -; D: -; V: TRBV7-6; J: TRBJ2-1; DNA: TGTGCCAGCAGCCCAATGGGGGGCCGCTCCTACAATGAGCAGTTCTTC; CDR3: CASSPMGGRSYNEQFF
size: -; D: TRBD2; V: TRBV5-1; J: TRBJ2-7; DNA: TGCGCCAGCAGCCCGAGACTAGCAGTCGATGGTGAGCAGTACTTC; CDR3: CASSPRLAVDGEQYF
size: -; D: TRBD1; V: TRBV6-5; J: TRBJ1-1; DNA: TGTGCCAGCAGTACAGGGGGCGCGAACACTGAAGCTTTCTTT; CDR3: CASSTGGANTEAFF
size: -; D: -; V: TRBV6-5; J: TRBJ1-2; DNA: TGTGCCAGCAGTGAAGTCAGGGGCGGTGGCTACACCTTC; CDR3: CASSEVRGGGYTF
size: -; D: TRBD2; V: TRBV6-1; J: TRBJ2-1; DNA: TGTGCCATCCAGCCGGCGGGGGGGGCAGATGAGCAGTTCTTC; CDR3: CAIQPAGGADEQFF
size: -; D: TRBD1; V: TRBV18; J: TRBJ2-5; DNA: TGTGCCAGCTCACCTGCGGACAGGGGGACAGAGACCCAGTACTTC; CDR3: CASSPADRGTETQYF
size: -; D: TRBD1; V: TRBV5-4; J: TRBJ2-1; DNA: TGTGCCAGCAGCCCCGGGACAGCATCCTACAATGAGCAGTTCTTC; CDR3: CASSPGTASYNEQFF
size: -; D: TRBD1; V: TRBV6-1; J: TRBJ1-5; DNA: TGTGCCAGCCTTGACAGGGGGTATCAGCCCCAGCATTTT; CDR3: CASLDRGYQPQHF
size: -; D: TRBD1; V: TRBV11-3; J: TRBJ1-2; DNA: TGTGCCAGCAGCTTACAAGGGGGACAGTCTGGGGGCTACACCTTC; CDR3: CASSLQGGQSGGYTF
size: -; D: TRBD2; V: TRBV5-1; J: TRBJ2-3; DNA: TGCGCCAGCAGCTTTGTAGGGCGGGGGGAAGATACGCAGTATTTT; CDR3: CASSFVGRGEDTQYF
size: -; D: -; V: TRBV4-1; J: TRBJ2-5; DNA: TGCGCCAGCAGCCAAGATGAGGGATGGACCCAGTACTTC; CDR3: CASSQDEGWTQYF
size: -; D: TRBD2; V: TRBV5-1; J: TRBJ2-1; DNA: TGCGCCAGCAGCTTGGAAGCGGGGGGGCCCAATGAGCAGTTCTTC; CDR3: CASSLEAGGPNEQFF
size: once; D: -; V: TRBV5-1; J: TRBJ2-5; DNA: TGCGCCAGCAGCCTCCGGACATACAAAGAGACCCAGTACTTC; CDR3: CASSLRTYKETQYF
size: -; D: -; V: TRBV7-3; J: TRBJ1-2; DNA: TGTGCCAGCAGCCCGGATTCTAACTATGGCTACACCTTC; CDR3: CASSPDSNYGYTF
size: -; D: -; V: TRBV6-5; J: TRBJ1-6; DNA: TGTGCCAGCAGTTACTCGGGACAAGGCAGTTCACCCCTCCACTTT; CDR3: CASSYSGQGSSPLHF
size: -; D: -; V: TRBV11-2; J: TRBJ2-1; DNA: TGTGCCAGCAGCTTTCCTGAAGGCCAATTCCGGGACATCGATGAGCAGTTCTTC; CDR3: CASSFPEGQFRDIDEQFF
size: -; D: TRBD1; V: TRBV5-1; J: TRBJ2-7; DNA: TGCGCCAGCAGCTGGACAGGGGCGGGCTACGAGCAGTACTTC; CDR3: CASSWTGAGYEQYF
size: -; D: TRBD2; V: TRBV2; J: TRBJ2-7; DNA: TGTGCCAGCAGGTACGGGGGGACCCTCTACGAGCAGTACTTC; CDR3: CASRYGGTLYEQYF
size: -; D: -; V: TRBV10-3; J: TRBJ1-1; DNA: TGTGCCATCAGCGAACAGGGCATTGAAGCTTTCTTT; CDR3: CAISEQGIEAFF
size: -; D: -; V: TRBV7-9; J: TRBJ1-1; DNA: TGTGCCAGCAGCACCAGGGGCAGGACTGAAGCTTTCTTT; CDR3: CASSTRGRTEAFF